The rows below give T cell receptor beta chains drawn from one sample of a study of blood T cell repertoires in COVID-19. The assay was immunoSEQ multiplex PCR, and TCRdb's table has in-frame clones only and misses some. Among tens of thousands of clones listed, 80% to 90% were seen once. Sequenced sample: peripheral blood. The receptor source for this set is a woman at least 80 years old with COVID-19, enrolled during active disease. CDR3s include the opening cysteine and the closing phenylalanine or tryptophan. A D gene is named only where the DNA matches it firmly. Part of the rows lack a size; the others show once, few, many or a class for expanded clones.

V	D	size	J	DNA	CDR3
TRBV21-1	.	.	TRBJ2-3	TGTGCCAGCAGCAAATCACGGTTGCGGGGGGGCAGGGATACGCAGTATTTT	CASSKSRLRGGRDTQYF
TRBV12-3/TRBV12-4	.	.	TRBJ1-1	TGTGCCAGCACGACAGTGAACACTGAAGCTTTCTTT	CASTTVNTEAFF
TRBV6-6	.	.	TRBJ1-1	TGTGCCAGCAGCCGACGGTGGGGGACACAGCAAGATACTGAAGCTTTCTTT	CASSRRWGTQQDTEAFF
TRBV19	.	.	TRBJ1-3	TGTGCCAGTATCCCAACAGGGCTTGGAAACACCATATATTTT	CASIPTGLGNTIYF
TRBV4-3	.	.	TRBJ1-6	TGCGCCAGCAGCCAAGGCGGGACTGGGAGTTCACCCCTCCACTTT	CASSQGGTGSSPLHF
TRBV28	TRBD1	.	TRBJ1-3	TGTGCCAGCACCCGGACAGGGGCTCGTGCTGGAAACACCATATATTTT	CASTRTGARAGNTIYF
TRBV6-5	.	.	TRBJ2-5	TGTGCCAGCAGCCCGCGTGTCCAAGAGACCCAGTACTTC	CASSPRVQETQYF
TRBV5-4	.	.	TRBJ1-1	TGTGCCAGCAGCCATACAGGGACTGAAGCTTTCTTT	CASSHTGTEAFF
TRBV28	.	.	TRBJ1-4	TGTGCCAGCAGCTCCGAAAAACTGTTTTTT	CASSSEKLFF
TRBV5-1	.	.	TRBJ1-4	TGCGCCAGCAGCTCCAACACCGCAACTAATGAAAAACTGTTTTTT	CASSSNTATNEKLFF
TRBV6-5	TRBD1	few	TRBJ1-1	TGTGCCAGCAGTTCGACCGGGACAGCTAACACTGAAGCTTTCTTT	CASSSTGTANTEAFF
TRBV18	.	.	TRBJ2-5	TGTGCCAGCGCCTTGCAGGGCCCAGAAGAGACCCAGTACTTC	CASALQGPEETQYF
TRBV12-3/TRBV12-4	.	.	TRBJ1-5	TGTGCCAGCAGTAAGTCAGGGCGAAGGCCCCAGCATTTT	CASSKSGRRPQHF
TRBV19	TRBD1	.	TRBJ1-1	TGTGCCAGTAGGCAGGGGGGTTTGAACACTGAAGCTTTCTTT	CASRQGGLNTEAFF
TRBV19	TRBD1	.	TRBJ1-5	TGTGCCAGTAGTCCTGGGGTAACAGGGGGCGAGGATTTT	CASSPGVTGGEDF